This entry is about one T cell receptor (beta chain). The source of the sample is a study of blood T cell repertoires in COVID-19. About the study: Material from acute and convalescent COVID-19 was sourced from the United States, Italy and Spain. Nucleic acid was either cDNA or gDNA, and it came from T cells, B-cell-depleted T cells, or PBMCs.

This CDR3 is built from 20 residues. Trimming shortened V by 6 bases and J by 3 bases, and 29 bases separated the two germline ends. Germline-derived CDR1 and CDR2 are MNHNY and SVGAGI (reference sequence). As handled by the study authors: Reference gene primer amplification gave nucleated cell count estimates. Only in-frame clones appear in the TCRdb table, and some are missing; sequencing was by immunoSEQ multiplex PCR. V, J and clone size were drawn from that table, and D and trimming were deduced from the DNA. The sample has 55,000 to 90,000 clones, 70% to 90% seen once. The rearrangement links TRBV6-6 to TRBJ1-4; D is perhaps TRBD1 (5 bases). Input material: peripheral blood. The TCR was taken from a man aged 70-80 years with active COVID-19. DNA of the CDR3: TGTGCCAGCAGCCCCAAGTCGGCCAGGGTTCTGTTCGGAGCTAATGAAAAACTGTTTTTT. Translation gives CASSPKSARVLFGANEKLFF.